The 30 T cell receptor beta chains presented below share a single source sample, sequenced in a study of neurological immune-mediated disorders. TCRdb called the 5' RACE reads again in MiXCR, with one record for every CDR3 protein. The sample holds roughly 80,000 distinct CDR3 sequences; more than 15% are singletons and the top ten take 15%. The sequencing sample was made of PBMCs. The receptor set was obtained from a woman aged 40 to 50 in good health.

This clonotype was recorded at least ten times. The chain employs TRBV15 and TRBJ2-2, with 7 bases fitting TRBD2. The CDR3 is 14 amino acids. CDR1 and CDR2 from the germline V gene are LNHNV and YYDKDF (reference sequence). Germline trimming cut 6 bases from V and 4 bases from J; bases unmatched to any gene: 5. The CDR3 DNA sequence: TGTGCCACCAGGGGAGGGGCGCGCACCGGGGAGCTGTTTTTT. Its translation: CATRGGARTGELFF.

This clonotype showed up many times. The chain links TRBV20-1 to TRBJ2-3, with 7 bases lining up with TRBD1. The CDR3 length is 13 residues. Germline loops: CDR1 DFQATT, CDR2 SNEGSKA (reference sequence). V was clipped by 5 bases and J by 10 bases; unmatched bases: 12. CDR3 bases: TGCAGTGCTCCGGGACAGAGAGAGTTCGCGCAGTATTTT. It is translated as CSAPGQREFAQYF.

CDR3 in DNA: TGTGCCAGCAGTCCTACCGGGACAGGTGTCTACAATGAGCAGTTCTTC. Its protein is CASSPTGTGVYNEQFF. The chain joins TRBV28 to TRBJ2-1; 8 bases fit TRBD1. V trimming: 5 bases; J trimming: 3 bases; junction bases outside the gene matches: 9. The length of the CDR3 is 16 residues. Germline V lookup: CDR1 MDHEN, CDR2 SYDVKM.

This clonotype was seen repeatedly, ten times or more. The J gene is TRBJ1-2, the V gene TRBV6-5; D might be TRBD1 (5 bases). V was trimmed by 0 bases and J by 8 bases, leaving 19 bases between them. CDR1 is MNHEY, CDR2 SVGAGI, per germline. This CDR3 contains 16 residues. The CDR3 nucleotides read TGTGCCAGCAGTTACTCTGGGGAGGGGAGCCCGTGGGGCTACACCTTC. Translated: CASSYSGEGSPWGYTF.

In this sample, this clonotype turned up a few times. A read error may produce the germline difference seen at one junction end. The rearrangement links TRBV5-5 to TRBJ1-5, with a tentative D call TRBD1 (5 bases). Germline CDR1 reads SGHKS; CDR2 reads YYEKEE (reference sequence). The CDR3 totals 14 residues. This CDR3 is CASSLGGGGQHQHF. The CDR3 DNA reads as TGTGCTAGCAGCTTGGGGGGGGGAGGTCAGCACCAGCATTTT.

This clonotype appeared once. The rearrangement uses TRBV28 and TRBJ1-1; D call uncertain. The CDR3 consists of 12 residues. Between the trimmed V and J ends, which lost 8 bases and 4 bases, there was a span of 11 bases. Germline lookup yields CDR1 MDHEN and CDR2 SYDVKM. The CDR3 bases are TGTGCCAGCTTGACATGGGGCACTGAAGCTTTCTTT. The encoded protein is CASLTWGTEAFF.

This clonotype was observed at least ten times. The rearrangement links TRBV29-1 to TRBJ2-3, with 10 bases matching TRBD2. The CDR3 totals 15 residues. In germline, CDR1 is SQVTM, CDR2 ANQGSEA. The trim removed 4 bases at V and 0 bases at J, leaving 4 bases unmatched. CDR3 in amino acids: CSVAGSGGSTDTQYF. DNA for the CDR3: TGCAGCGTTGCAGGTAGCGGGGGGAGCACAGATACGCAGTATTTT.

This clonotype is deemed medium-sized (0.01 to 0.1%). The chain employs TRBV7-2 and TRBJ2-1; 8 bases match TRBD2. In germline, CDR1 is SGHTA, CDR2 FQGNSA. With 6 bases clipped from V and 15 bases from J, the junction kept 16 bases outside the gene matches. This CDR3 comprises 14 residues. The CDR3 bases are TGTGCCAGCAGTTCGGCGGCACGGGGGGGCCGATGGTTCTTC. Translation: CASSSAARGGRWFF.

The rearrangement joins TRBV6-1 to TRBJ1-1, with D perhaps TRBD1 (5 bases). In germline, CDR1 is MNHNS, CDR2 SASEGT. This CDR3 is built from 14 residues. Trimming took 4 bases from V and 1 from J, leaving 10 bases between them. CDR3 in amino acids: CASSGGLRNTEAFF. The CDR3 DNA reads TGTGCCAGCAGTGGGGGACTGCGGAACACTGAAGCTTTCTTT.

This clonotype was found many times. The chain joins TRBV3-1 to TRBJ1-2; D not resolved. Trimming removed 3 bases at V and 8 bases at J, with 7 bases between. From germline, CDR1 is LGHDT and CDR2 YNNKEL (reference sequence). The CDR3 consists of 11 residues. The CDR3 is CASSHSQGYTF. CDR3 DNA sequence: TGTGCCAGCAGCCACAGCCAGGGCTACACCTTC.

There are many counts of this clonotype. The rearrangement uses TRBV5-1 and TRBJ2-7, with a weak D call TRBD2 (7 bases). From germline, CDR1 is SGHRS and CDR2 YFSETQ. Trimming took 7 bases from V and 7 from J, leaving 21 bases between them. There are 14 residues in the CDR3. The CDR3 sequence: CASSQGLAVEEQYF. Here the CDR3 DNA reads TGCGCCAGCTCTCAGGGGCTAGCGGTTGAAGAGCAGTACTTC.

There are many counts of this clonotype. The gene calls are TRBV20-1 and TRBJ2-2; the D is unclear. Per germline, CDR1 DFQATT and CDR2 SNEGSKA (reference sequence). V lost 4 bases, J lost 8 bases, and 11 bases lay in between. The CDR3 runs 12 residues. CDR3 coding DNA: TGCAGTGCTAAGGACGGTCTTGGGGAGCTGTTTTTT. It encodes CSAKDGLGELFF.

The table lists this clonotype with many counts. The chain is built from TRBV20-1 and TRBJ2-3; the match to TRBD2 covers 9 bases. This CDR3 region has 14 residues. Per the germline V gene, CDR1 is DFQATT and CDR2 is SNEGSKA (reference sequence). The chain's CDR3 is CSVGLAGNTDTQYF. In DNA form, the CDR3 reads TGCAGCGTGGGTCTAGCGGGGAACACAGATACGCAGTATTTT.

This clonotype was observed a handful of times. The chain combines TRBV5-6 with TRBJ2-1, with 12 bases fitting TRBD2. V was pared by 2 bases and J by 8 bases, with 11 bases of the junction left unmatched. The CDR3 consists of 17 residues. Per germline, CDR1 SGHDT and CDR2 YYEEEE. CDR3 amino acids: CASSFLKTSGGIDEQFF. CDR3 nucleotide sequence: TGTGCCAGCAGCTTTTTAAAGACTAGCGGGGGAATCGATGAGCAGTTCTTC.

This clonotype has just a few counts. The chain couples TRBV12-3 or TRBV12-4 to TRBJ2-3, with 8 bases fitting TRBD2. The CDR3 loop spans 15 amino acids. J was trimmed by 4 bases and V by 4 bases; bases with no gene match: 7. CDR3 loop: CASSWAGGRADTQYF. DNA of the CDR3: TGTGCCAGCAGTTGGGCGGGGGGCCGTGCAGATACGCAGTATTTT.

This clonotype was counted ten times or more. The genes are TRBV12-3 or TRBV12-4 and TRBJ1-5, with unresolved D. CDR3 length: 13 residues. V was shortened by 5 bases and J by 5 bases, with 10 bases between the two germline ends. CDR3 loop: CASSADGDQPQHF. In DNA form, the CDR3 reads TGTGCCAGCAGTGCGGACGGGGATCAGCCCCAGCATTTT.

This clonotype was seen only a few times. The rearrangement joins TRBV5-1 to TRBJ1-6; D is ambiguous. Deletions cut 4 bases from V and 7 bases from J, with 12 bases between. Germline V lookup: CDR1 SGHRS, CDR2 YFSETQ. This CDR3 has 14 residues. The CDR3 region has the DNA TGCGCCAGCAGCAGGGCTTTCACCAATTCACCCCTCCACTTT. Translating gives CASSRAFTNSPLHF.

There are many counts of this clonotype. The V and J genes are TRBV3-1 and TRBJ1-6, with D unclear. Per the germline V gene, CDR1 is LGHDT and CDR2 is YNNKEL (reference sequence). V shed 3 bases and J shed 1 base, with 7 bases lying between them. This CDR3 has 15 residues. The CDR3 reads CASSHGESYNSPLHF. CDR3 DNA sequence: TGTGCCAGCAGCCACGGGGAGTCCTATAATTCACCCCTCCACTTT.

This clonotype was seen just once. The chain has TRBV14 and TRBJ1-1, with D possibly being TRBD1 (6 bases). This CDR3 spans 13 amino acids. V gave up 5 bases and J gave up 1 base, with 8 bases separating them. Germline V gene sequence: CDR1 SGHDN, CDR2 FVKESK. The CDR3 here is CASSSQGNTEAFF. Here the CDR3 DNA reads TGTGCCAGCAGCTCACAGGGGAACACTGAAGCTTTCTTT.

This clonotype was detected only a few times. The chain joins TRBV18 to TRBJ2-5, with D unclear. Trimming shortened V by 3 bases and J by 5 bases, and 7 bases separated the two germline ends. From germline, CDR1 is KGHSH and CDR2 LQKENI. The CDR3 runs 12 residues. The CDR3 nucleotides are TGTGCCAGCTCACCCTCCGCGGAGACCCAGTACTTC. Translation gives CASSPSAETQYF.

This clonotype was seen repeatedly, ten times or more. The CDR3 loop reads CSASFVIPAGGKNIQYF. CDR3 DNA sequence: TGCAGTGCTAGCTTTGTTATTCCAGCGGGGGGCAAAAACATTCAGTACTTC. This sequence joins TRBV20-1 and TRBJ2-4; 9 nucleotides align to TRBD2. Germline V gene sequence: CDR1 DFQATT, CDR2 SNEGSKA (reference sequence). V lost 3 bases to trimming and J lost 3 bases; unmatched junction nucleotides: 12. CDR3 length: 17 amino acids.

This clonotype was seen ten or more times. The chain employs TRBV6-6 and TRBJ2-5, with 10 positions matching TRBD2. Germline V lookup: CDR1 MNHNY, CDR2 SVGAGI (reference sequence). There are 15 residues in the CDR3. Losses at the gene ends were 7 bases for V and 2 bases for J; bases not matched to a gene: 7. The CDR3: CASTTPAGGQETQYF. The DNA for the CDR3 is TGTGCCAGCACTACCCCAGCGGGGGGGCAAGAGACCCAGTACTTC.

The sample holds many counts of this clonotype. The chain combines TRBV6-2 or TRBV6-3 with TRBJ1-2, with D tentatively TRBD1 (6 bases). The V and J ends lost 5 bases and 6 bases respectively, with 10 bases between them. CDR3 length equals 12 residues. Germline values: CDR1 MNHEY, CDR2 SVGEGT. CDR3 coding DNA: TGTGCCAGCAGTCCTAACAGGGATGGCTACACCTTC. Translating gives CASSPNRDGYTF.

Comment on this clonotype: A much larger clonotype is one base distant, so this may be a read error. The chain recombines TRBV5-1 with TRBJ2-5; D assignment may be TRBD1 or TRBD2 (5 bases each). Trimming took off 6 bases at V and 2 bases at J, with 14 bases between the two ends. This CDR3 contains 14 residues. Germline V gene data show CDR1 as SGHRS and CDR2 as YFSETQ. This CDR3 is CASNSGTLQETQYF. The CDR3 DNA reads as TGCGCCAGCAACTCCGGGACCCTACAAGAGACCCAGTACTTC.

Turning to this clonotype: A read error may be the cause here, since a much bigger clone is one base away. This CDR3 reads CSSVISGGLTDTQYF. CDR3 sequence (DNA): TGTTCCAGCGTCATCAGCGGGGGCCTCACAGATACGCAGTATTTT. The chain recombines TRBV6-1 with TRBJ2-3, with 8 bases aligning to TRBD2. The CDR3 has 15 residues. Germline V gene sequence: CDR1 MNHNS, CDR2 SASEGT.

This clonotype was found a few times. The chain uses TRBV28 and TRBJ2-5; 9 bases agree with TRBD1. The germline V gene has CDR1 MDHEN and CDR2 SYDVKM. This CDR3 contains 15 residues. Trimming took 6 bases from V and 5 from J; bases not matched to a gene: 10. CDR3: CASSRQQGARETQYF. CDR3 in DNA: TGTGCCAGCAGCCGGCAACAGGGGGCTAGGGAGACCCAGTACTTC. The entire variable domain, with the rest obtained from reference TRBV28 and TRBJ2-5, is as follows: DVKVTQSSRYLVKRTGEKVFLECVQDMDHENMFWYRQDPGLGLRLIYFSYDVKMKEKGDIPEGYSVSREKKERFSLILESASTNQTSMYLCASSRQQGARETQYFGPGTRLLVL.

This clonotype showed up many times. The DNA for the CDR3 is TGCAGTGCTAGAGATAGGCTTGGGGGTGAAAATTGGTTTTTT. This encodes CSARDRLGGENWFF. The chain employs TRBV20-1 and TRBJ1-4, with D possibly matching TRBD1 (5 bases). V shed 0 bases and J shed 16 bases, with 21 bases lying between them. CDR3 length: 14 residues. The germline gives CDR1 DFQATT, CDR2 SNEGSKA (reference sequence).

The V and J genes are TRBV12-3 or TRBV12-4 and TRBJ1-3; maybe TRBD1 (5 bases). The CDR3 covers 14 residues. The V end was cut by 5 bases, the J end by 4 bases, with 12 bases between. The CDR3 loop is CASSRSGEGNTIYF. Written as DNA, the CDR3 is TGTGCCAGCAGTCGCTCGGGGGAAGGAAACACCATATATTTT.

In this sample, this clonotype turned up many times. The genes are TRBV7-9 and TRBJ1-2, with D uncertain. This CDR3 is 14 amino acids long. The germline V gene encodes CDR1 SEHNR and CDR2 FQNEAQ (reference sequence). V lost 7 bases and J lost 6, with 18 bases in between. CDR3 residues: CASIQGGRGDGYTF. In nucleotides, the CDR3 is TGTGCCAGCATTCAAGGCGGTCGTGGTGATGGCTACACCTTC. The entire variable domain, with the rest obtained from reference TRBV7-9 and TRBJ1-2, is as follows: DTGVSQNPRHKITKRGQNVTFRCDPISEHNRLYWYRQTLGQGPEFLTYFQNEAQLEKSRLLSDRFSAERPKGSFSTLEIQRTEQGDSAMYLCASIQGGRGDGYTFGSGTRLTVV.

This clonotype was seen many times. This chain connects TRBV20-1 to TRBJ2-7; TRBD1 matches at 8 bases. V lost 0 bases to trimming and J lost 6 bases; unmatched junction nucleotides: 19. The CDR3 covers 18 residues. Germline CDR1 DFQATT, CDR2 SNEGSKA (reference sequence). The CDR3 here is CSARDQQGDTFLSGEQYF. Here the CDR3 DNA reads TGCAGTGCTAGAGATCAACAGGGGGACACCTTTCTATCGGGCGAGCAGTACTTC.